One sample yielded the 9 T cell receptor beta chains listed below, sequenced in a study of Ad26.COV2.S vaccination and SARS-CoV-2 variants. Data came from immunoSEQ multiplex PCR; TCRdb stores just in-frame clones and leaves some out. The table records about 440,000 clones, 90% of them present only once. Treatment indicated: approximately 18 received Ad26.COV2.S at low or high dose, single or two shots; 5 received placebo; per-sample allocation not given. Sampling happened 63 days after the first vaccine or placebo injection. The source was peripheral blood, collected in a trial of Ad26.COV2.S vaccine versus placebo. All receptors come from a person aged 18-65 years who received the Ad26.COV2.S COVID-19 vaccine or a placebo.

The chain employs TRBV7-8 and TRBJ2-7, with unresolved D. This CDR3 comprises 12 residues. Per the germline V gene, CDR1 is SGHVS and CDR2 is FQNEAQ. V gave up 2 bases and J gave up 3 bases, with 5 bases separating them. The CDR3 DNA is TGTGCCAGCAGCTTATCAGGCTACGAGCAGTACTTC. Residues: CASSLSGYEQYF.

The chain uses TRBV7-2 and TRBJ2-3, with 11 bases fitting TRBD2. Germline loops: CDR1 SGHTA, CDR2 FQGNSA. Germline trimming cut 5 bases from V and 1 base from J; bases unmatched to any gene: 8. The CDR3 is 17 residues long. The CDR3 spells CASSPGIAGGGTDTQYF. The DNA for the CDR3 is TGTGCCAGCAGCCCGGGGATAGCGGGAGGGGGCACAGATACGCAGTATTTT.

This clone was seen only once. V and J are TRBV19 and TRBJ2-4; 10 bases map to TRBD2. CDR3 length: 16 amino acids. Germline lookup yields CDR1 LNHDA and CDR2 SQIVND (reference sequence). After removal of 1 base from V and 0 bases from J, the junction contained 0 bases not matched to a gene. The CDR3 is CASSIGLAGAKNIQYF. The CDR3, as DNA: TGTGCCAGTAGTATAGGACTAGCGGGAGCCAAAAACATTCAGTACTTC.

This clone was detected only a few times. In DNA form, the CDR3 reads TGTGCCAGCAGCCCACTCTCCCTCGCCAATGAGCAGTTCTTC. Its protein product is CASSPLSLANEQFF. The chain recombines TRBV9 with TRBJ2-1; D gene uncertain. Germline V gene data show CDR1 as SGDLS and CDR2 as YYNGEE. The CDR3 runs to 14 residues. Between the trimmed V and J ends, which lost 4 bases and 6 bases, there was a span of 14 bases.

The chain carries TRBV9 and TRBJ1-1; D possibly corresponds to TRBD1 (6 bases). The CDR3 totals 14 residues. V lost 1 base to trimming and J lost 3 bases, with 10 bases between them. From germline, CDR1 is SGDLS and CDR2 YYNGEE. CDR3 region: CASSVLTGDTEAFF. The CDR3 DNA sequence: TGTGCCAGCAGCGTACTGACAGGAGACACTGAAGCTTTCTTT.

The V and J genes are TRBV27 and TRBJ2-1, with 12 positions matching TRBD2. The CDR3 consists of 13 residues. Germline V gene lookup returns CDR1 MNHEY and CDR2 SMNVEV (reference sequence). J lost 15 bases, V lost 5 bases, and 8 bases had no gene match. The CDR3 is CASSPKTSGSPFF. For the CDR3, the DNA is TGTGCCAGCAGTCCAAAGACTAGCGGGAGCCCGTTCTTC.

CDR3 nucleotide sequence: TGCACCAGCGGCAAGATTACCGGGGAGCTGTTTTTT. It encodes CTSGKITGELFF. The genes are TRBV1 and TRBJ2-2; TRBD1 was called by the table and not checked on the DNA. TRBV1 is a pseudogene locus. The CDR3 runs to 12 residues.

This chain uses TRBV5-1 with TRBJ2-1; D is ambiguous. V dropped 2 bases and J dropped 6 bases, with 6 bases sitting between them. Germline-derived CDR1 and CDR2 are SGHRS and YFSETQ. The CDR3 covers 12 residues. DNA of the CDR3: TGCGCCAGCAGCTTTCGGGCCAATGAGCAGTTCTTC. Translating gives CASSFRANEQFF.

This chain uses TRBV18 with TRBJ2-2; 7 bases line up with TRBD1. With V trimmed by 5 bases and J by 0 bases, 3 bases remained unmatched. The germline CDR1 and CDR2 sequences are KGHSH and LQKENI. The CDR3 consists of 15 residues. CDR3 sequence: CASSTGTANTGELFF. The CDR3 DNA follows: TGTGCCAGCTCAACCGGGACAGCGAACACCGGGGAGCTGTTTTTT.